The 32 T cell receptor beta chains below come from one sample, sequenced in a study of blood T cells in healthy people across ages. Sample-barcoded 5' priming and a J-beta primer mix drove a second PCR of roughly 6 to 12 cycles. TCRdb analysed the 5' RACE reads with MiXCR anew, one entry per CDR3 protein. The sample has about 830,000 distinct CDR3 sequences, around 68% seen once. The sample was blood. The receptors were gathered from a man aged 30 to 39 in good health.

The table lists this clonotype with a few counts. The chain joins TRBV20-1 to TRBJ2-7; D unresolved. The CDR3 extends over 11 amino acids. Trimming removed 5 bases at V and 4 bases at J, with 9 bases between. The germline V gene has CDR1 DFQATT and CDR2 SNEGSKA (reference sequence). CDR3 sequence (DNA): TGCAGTGCTCGGAGTTCTTACGAGCAGTACTTC. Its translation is CSARSSYEQYF.

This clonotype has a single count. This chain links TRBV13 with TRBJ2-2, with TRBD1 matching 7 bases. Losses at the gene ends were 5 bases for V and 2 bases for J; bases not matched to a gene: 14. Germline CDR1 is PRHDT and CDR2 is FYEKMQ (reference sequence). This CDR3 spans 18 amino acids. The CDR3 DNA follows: TGTGCCAGCAGCCTCCTCGGAACAGGGGCGACAAACACCGGGGAGCTGTTTTTT. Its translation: CASSLLGTGATNTGELFF.

The CDR3 DNA follows: TGCAGCGTTGAGGGAGGCAGCCAAGAGACCCAGTACTTC. It codes for CSVEGGSQETQYF. The chain uses TRBV29-1 and TRBJ2-5, with TRBD2 as a possible D gene (6 bases). Germline values: CDR1 SQVTM, CDR2 ANQGSEA. There are 13 residues in the CDR3. Trimming took off 3 bases at V and 1 base at J, with 9 bases between the two ends.

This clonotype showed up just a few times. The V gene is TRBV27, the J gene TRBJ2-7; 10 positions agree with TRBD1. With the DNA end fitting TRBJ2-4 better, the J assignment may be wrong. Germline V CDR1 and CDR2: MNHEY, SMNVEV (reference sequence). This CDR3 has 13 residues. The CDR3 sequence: CASKGTGENIQYF. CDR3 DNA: TGTGCCAGCAAAGGGACAGGGGAAAACATTCAGTACTTC.

CDR3 coding DNA: TGCAGTGCTCCCATCGGGACACTGCGAGAGACCCAGTACTTC. Its protein product is CSAPIGTLRETQYF. The V and J genes are TRBV20-1 and TRBJ2-7; a weak D match, TRBD1 (6 bases). The J call could be wrong; TRBJ2-5 is a better fit for the DNA end. The CDR3 runs 14 residues. Per the germline V gene, CDR1 is DFQATT and CDR2 is SNEGSKA (reference sequence).

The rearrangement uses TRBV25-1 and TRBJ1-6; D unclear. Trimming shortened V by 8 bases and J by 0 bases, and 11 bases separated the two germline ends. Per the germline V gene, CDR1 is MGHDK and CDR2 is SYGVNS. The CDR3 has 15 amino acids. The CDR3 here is CASGPSSSYNSPLHF. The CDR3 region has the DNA TGTGCCAGCGGTCCTTCTAGCTCCTATAATTCACCCCTCCACTTT.

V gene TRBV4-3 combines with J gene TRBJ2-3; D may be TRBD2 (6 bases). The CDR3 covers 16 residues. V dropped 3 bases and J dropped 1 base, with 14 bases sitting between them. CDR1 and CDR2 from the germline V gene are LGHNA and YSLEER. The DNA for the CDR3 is TGCGCCAGCAGCCAGTACCGGGACTCACGCACAGATACGCAGTATTTT. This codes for CASSQYRDSRTDTQYF.

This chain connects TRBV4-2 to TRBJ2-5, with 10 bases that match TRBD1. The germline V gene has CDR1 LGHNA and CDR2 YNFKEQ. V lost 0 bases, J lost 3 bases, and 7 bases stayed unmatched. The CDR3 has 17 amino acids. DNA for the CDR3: TGTGCCAGCAGCCAAGATATATTGGGACAGGGGAAAGAGACCCAGTACTTC. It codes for CASSQDILGQGKETQYF.

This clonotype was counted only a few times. The CDR3 sequence: CSAPKRTGEYGYTF. The CDR3 DNA sequence: TGCAGCGCCCCCAAACGGACAGGGGAGTATGGCTACACCTTC. The chain combines TRBV29-1 with TRBJ1-2; TRBD1 matches at 9 bases. V was pared by 7 bases and J by 5 bases, with 11 bases of the junction left unmatched. The CDR3 runs to 14 residues. CDR1 is SQVTM and CDR2 is ANQGSEA in the germline V gene.

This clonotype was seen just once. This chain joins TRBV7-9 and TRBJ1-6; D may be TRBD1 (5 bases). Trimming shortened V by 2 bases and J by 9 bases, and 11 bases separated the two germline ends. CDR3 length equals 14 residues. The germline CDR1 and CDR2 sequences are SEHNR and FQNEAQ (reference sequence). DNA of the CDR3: TGTGCCAGCAGCTTAACGTCGACAGTTTCACCCCTCCACTTT. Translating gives CASSLTSTVSPLHF.

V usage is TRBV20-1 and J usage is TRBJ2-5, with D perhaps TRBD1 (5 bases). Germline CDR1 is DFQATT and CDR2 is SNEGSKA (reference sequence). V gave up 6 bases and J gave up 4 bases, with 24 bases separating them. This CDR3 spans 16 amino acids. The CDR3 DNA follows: TGCAGTGCCGCTAGGATGTACAGGTCCCCGGCAGAGACCCAGTACTTC. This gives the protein CSAARMYRSPAETQYF.

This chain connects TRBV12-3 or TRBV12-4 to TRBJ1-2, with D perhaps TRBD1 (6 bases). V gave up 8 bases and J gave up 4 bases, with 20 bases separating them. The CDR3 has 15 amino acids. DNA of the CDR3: TGTGCCAGCGTGCGAGGGGGTTCAACTCTCTATGGCTACACCTTC. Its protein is CASVRGGSTLYGYTF.

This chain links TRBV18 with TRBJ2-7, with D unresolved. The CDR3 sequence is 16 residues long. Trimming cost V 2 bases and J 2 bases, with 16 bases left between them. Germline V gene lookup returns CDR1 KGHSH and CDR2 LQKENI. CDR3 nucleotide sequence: TGTGCCAGCTCACCAAGGACGGACCTAGATACCTACGAGCAGTACTTC. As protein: CASSPRTDLDTYEQYF.

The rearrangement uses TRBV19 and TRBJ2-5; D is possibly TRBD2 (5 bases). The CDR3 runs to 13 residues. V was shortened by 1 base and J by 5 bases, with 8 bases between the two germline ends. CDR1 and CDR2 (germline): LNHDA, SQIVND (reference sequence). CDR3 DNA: TGTGCCAGTAGTATAGGGGTAGCGGAGACCCAGTACTTC. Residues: CASSIGVAETQYF.

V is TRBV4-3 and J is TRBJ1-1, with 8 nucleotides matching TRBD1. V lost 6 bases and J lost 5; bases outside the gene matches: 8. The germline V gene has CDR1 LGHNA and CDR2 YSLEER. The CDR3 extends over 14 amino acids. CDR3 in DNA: TGCGCCAGCAGGGGACAGGAAGGAAGAACTGAAGCTTTCTTT. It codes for CASRGQEGRTEAFF.

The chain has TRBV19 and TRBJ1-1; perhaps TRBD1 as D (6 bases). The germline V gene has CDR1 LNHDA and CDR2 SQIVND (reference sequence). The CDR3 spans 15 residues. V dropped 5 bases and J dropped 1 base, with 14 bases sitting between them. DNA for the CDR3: TGTGCCAGTAGTGGACCACAGGGTTCGAACACTGAAGCTTTCTTT. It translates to CASSGPQGSNTEAFF.

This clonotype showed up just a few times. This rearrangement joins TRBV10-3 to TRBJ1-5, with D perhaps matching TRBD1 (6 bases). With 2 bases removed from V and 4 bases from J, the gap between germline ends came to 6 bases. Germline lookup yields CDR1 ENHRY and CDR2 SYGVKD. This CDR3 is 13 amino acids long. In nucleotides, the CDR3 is TGTGCCATCAGTGAGCAGGGGAATCAGCCCCAGCATTTT. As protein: CAISEQGNQPQHF.

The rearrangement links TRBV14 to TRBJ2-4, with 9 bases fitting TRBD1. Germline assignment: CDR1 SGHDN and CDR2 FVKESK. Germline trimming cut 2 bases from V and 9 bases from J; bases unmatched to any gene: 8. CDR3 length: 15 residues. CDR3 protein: CASSQRSGQGSIQYF. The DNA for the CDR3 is TGTGCCAGCAGCCAAAGGAGTGGACAGGGGAGCATTCAGTACTTC.

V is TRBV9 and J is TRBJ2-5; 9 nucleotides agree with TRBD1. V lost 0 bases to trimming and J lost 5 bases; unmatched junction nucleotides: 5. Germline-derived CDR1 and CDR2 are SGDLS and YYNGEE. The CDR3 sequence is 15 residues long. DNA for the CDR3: TGTGCCAGCAGCGTAGCAACAGGGGGCGCGGAGACCCAGTACTTC. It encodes CASSVATGGAETQYF.

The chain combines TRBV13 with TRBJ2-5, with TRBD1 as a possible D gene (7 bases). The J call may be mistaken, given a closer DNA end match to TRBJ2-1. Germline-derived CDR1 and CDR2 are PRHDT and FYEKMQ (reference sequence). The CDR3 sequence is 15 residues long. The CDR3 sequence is CASSFIGDREETQFF. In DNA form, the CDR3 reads TGTGCCAGCAGCTTCATAGGTGACAGGGAGGAGACCCAGTTCTTC.

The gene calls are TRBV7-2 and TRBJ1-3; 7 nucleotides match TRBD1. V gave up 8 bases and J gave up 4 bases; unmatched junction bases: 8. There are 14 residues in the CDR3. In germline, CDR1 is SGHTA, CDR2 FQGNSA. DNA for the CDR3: TGTGCCAGCGGTAGAGGGGGCGACGGAAACACCATATATTTT. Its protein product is CASGRGGDGNTIYF.

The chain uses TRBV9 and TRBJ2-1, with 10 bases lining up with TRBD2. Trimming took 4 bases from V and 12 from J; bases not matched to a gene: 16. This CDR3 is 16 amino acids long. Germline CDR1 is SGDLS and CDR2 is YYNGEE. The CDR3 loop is CASSRIAGGTTSGQFF. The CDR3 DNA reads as TGTGCCAGCAGCCGAATAGCGGGGGGAACTACGAGTGGGCAGTTCTTC. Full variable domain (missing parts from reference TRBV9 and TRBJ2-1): DSGVTQTPKHLITATGQRVTLRCSPRSGDLSVYWYQQSLDQGLQFLIQYYNGEERAKGNILERFSAQQFPDLHSELNLSSLELGDSALYFCASSRIAGGTTSGQFFGPGTRLTVL.

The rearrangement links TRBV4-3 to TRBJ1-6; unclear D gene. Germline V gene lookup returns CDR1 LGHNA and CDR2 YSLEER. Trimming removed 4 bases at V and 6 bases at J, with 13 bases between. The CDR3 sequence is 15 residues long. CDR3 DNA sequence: TGCGCCAGCAGCCGTTACCGATGGGGTAATTCACCCCTCCACTTT. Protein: CASSRYRWGNSPLHF.

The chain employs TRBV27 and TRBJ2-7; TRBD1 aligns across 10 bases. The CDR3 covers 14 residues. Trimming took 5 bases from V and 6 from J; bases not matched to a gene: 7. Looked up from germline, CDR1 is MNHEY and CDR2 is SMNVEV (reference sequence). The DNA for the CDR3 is TGTGCCAGCAGTACGACAGGGGGCCTCCTCGAGCAGTACTTC. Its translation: CASSTTGGLLEQYF.

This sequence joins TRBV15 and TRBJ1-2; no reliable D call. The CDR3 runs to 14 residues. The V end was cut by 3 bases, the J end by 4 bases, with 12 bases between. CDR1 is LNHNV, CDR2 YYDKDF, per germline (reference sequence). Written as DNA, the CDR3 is TGTGCCACCAGCAGCGGCGACCGTGGCTATGGCTACACCTTC. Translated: CATSSGDRGYGYTF.

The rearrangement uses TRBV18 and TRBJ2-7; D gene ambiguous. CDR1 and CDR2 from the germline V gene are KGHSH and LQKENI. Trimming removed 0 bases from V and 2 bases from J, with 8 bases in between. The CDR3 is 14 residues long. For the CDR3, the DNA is TGTGCCAGCTCACCACCGGTAAGACCCTACGAGCAGTACTTC. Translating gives CASSPPVRPYEQYF.

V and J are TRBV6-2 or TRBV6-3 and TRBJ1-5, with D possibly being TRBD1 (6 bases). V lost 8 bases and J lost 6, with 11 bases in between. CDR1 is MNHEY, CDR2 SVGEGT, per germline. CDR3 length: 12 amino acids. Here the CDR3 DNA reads TGTGCCAGCCAGGGGTCCGGTCAGCCCCAGCATTTT. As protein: CASQGSGQPQHF.

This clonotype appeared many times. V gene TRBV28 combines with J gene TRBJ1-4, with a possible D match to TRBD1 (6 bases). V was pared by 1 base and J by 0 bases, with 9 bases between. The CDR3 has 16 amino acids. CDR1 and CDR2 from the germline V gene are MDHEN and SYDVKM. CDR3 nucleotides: TGTGCCAGCAGTTTATTACAGGGTTCAACTAATGAAAAACTGTTTTTT. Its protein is CASSLLQGSTNEKLFF.

The CDR3, as DNA: TGTGCCAGCAGTGATCGGGGCCCAGAGCAGTTCTTC. Amino acid sequence: CASSDRGPEQFF. The chain carries TRBV6-1 and TRBJ2-1; D is possibly TRBD1 or TRBD2 (5 bases each). The CDR3 runs to 12 residues. From germline, CDR1 is MNHNS and CDR2 SASEGT. Trimming stripped 3 bases from V and 10 bases from J, with 10 bases between.

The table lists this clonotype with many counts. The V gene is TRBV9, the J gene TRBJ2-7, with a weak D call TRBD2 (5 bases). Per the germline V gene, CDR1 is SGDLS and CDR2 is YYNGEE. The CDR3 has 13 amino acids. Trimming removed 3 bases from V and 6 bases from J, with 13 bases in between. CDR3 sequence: CASSAELVTEQYF. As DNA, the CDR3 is TGTGCCAGCAGCGCGGAACTAGTCACCGAGCAGTACTTC.

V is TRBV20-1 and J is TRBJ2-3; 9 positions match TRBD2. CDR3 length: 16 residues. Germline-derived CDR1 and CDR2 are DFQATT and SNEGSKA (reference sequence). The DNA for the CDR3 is TGCAGCACCCTTACCCTCGGCGGGGGGGCGACAGATACGCAGTATTTT. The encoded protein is CSTLTLGGGATDTQYF.

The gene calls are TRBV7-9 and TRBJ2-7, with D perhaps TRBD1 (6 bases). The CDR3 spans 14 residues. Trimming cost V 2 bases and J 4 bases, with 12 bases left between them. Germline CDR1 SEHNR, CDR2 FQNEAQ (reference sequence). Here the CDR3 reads CASSLTDGTYEQYF. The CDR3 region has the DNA TGTGCCAGCAGCTTAACAGACGGGACATACGAGCAGTACTTC. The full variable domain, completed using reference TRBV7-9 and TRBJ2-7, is DTGVSQNPRHKITKRGQNVTFRCDPISEHNRLYWYRQTLGQGPEFLTYFQNEAQLEKSRLLSDRFSAERPKGSFSTLEIQRTEQGDSAMYLCASSLTDGTYEQYFGPGTRLTVT.